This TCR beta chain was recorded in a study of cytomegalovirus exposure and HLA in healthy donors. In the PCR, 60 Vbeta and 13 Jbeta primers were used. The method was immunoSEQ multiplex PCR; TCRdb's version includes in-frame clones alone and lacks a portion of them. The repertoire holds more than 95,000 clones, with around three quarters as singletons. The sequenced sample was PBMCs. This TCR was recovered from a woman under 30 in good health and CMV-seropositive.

Written as DNA, the CDR3 is TGTGCCAGCAGTCCTTACCGGGATTACTACGAGCAGTACTTC. Protein product: CASSPYRDYYEQYF. V usage is TRBV6-5 and J usage is TRBJ2-7; weak D call: TRBD2 (5 bases). The V and J ends lost 5 bases and 3 bases respectively, with 14 bases between them. The CDR3 sequence is 14 residues long. Germline loops: CDR1 MNHEY, CDR2 SVGAGI.